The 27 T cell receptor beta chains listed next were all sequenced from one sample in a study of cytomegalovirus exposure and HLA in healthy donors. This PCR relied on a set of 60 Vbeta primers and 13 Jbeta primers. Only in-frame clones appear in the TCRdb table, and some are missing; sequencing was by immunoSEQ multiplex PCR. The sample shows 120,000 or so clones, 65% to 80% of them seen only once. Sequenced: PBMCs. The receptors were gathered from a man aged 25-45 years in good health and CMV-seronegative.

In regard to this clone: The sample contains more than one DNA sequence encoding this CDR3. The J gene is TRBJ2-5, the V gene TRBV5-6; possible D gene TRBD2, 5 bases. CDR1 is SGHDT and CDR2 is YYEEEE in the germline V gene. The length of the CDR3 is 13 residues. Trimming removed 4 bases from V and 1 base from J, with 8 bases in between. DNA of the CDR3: TGTGCCAGCAGCCTAGGACTCCAAGAGACCCAGTACTTC. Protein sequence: CASSLGLQETQYF.

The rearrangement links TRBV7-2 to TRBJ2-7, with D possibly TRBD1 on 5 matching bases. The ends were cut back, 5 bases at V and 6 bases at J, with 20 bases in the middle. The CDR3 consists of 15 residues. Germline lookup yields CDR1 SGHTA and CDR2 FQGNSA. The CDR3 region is CASSPALTGLAEQYF. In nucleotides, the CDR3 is TGTGCCAGCAGCCCCGCCCTAACAGGTTTGGCCGAGCAGTACTTC.

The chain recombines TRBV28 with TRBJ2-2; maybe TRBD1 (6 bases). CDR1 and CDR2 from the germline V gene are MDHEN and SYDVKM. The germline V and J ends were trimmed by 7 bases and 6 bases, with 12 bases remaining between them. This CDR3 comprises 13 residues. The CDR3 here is CASTSGVPGELFF. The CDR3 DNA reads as TGTGCCAGCACTTCAGGGGTCCCCGGGGAGCTGTTTTTT.

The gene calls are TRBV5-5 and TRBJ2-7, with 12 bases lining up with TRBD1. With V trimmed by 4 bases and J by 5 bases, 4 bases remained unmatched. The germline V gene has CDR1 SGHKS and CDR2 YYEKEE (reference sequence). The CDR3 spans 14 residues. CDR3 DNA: TGTGCCAGCAGCCCGGGACAGGGGGCCAACGAGCAGTACTTC. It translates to CASSPGQGANEQYF.

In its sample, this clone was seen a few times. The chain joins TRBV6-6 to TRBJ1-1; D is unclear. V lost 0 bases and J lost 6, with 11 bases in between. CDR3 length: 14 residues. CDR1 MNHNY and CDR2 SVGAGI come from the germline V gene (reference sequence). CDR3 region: CASSYSASEAEAFF. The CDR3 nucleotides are TGTGCCAGCAGTTACTCAGCATCAGAGGCTGAAGCTTTCTTT.

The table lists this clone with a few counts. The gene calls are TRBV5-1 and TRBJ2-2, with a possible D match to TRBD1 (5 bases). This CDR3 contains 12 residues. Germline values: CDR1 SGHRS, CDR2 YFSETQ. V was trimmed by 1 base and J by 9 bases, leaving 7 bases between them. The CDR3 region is CASSLMDRELFF. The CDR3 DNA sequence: TGCGCCAGCAGCTTGATGGACAGGGAGCTGTTTTTT.

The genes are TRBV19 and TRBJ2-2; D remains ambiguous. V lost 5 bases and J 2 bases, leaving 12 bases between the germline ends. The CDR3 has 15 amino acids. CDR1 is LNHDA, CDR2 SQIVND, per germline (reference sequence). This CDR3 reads CASSLRGPNTGELFF. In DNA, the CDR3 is TGTGCCAGTAGTTTACGCGGCCCCAACACCGGGGAGCTGTTTTTT. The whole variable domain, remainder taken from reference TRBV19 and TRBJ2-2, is DGGITQSPKYLFRKEGQNVTLSCEQNLNHDAMYWYRQDPGQGLRLIYYSQIVNDFQKGDIAEGYSVSREKKESFPLTVTSAQKNPTAFYLCASSLRGPNTGELFFGEGSRLTVL.

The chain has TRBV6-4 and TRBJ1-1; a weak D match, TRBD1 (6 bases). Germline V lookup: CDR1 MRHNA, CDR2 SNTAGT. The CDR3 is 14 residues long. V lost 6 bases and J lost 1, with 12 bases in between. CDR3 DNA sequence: TGTGCCAGCAGACCCAGGGGATGGAACACTGAAGCTTTCTTT. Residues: CASRPRGWNTEAFF.

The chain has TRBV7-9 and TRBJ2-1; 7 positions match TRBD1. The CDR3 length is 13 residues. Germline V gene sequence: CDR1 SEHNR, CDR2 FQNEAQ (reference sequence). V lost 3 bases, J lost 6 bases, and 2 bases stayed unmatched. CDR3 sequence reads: CASSFGTVNEQFF. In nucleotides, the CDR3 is TGTGCCAGCAGCTTTGGGACAGTCAATGAGCAGTTCTTC. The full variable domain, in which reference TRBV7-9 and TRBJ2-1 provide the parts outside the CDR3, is DTGVSQNPRHKITKRGQNVTFRCDPISEHNRLYWYRQTLGQGPEFLTYFQNEAQLEKSRLLSDRFSAERPKGSFSTLEIQRTEQGDSAMYLCASSFGTVNEQFFGPGTRLTVL.

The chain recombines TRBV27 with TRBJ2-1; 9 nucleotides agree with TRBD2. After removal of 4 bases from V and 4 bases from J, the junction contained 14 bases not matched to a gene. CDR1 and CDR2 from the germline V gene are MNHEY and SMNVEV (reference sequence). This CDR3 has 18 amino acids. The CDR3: CASSYRRGAGGYYNEQFF. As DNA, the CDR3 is TGTGCCAGCAGTTACCGCCGGGGCGCGGGGGGGTATTACAATGAGCAGTTCTTC.

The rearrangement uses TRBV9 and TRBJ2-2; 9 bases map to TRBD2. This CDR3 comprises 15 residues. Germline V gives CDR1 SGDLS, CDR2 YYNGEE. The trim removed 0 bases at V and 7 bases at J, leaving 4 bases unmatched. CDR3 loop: CASSVVAAGGGELFF. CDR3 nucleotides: TGTGCCAGCAGCGTAGTGGCAGCGGGGGGCGGGGAGCTGTTTTTT.

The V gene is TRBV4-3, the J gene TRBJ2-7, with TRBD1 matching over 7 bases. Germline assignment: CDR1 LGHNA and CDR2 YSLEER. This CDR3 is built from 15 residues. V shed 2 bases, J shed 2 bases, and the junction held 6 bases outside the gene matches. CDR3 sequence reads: CASSQRAGGPYEQYF. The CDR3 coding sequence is TGCGCCAGCAGCCAAAGGGCAGGGGGTCCCTACGAGCAGTACTTC.

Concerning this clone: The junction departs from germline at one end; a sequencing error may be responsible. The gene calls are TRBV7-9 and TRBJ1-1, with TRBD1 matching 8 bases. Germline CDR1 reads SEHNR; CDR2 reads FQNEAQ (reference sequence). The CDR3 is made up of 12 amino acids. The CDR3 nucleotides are TGTTCCAGCAGCTCGGGACAGGTTGGGGCTTTCTTT. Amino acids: CSSSSGQVGAFF. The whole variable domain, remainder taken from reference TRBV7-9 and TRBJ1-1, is DTGVSQNPRHKITKRGQNVTFRCDPISEHNRLYWYRQTLGQGPEFLTYFQNEAQLEKSRLLSDRFSAERPKGSFSTLEIQRTEQGDSAMYLCSSSSGQVGAFFGQGTRLTVV.

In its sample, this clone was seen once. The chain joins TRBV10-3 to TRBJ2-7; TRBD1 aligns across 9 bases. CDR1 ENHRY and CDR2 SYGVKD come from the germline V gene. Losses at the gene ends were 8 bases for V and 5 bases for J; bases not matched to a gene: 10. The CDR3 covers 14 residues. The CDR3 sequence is CAIGGTGKNHEQYF. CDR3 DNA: TGTGCCATCGGGGGGACAGGGAAGAATCACGAGCAGTACTTC.

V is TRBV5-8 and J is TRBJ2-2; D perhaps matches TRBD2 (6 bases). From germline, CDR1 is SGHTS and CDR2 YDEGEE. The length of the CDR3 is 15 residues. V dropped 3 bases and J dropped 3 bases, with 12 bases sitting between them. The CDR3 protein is CASSSPGLYTGELFF. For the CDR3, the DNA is TGTGCCAGCAGCTCGCCGGGACTCTACACCGGGGAGCTGTTTTTT.

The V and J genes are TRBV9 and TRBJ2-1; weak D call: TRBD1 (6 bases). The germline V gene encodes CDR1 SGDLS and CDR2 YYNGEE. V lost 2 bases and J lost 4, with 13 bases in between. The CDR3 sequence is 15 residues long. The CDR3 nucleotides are TGTGCCAGCAGCGTCTCAGGGGTGCCTTACAATGAGCAGTTCTTC. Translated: CASSVSGVPYNEQFF.

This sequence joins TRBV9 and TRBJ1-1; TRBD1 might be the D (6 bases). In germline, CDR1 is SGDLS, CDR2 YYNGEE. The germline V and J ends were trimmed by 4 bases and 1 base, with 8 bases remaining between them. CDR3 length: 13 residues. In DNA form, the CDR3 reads TGTGCCAGCAGCACACAGGGGAACACTGAAGCTTTCTTT. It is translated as CASSTQGNTEAFF.

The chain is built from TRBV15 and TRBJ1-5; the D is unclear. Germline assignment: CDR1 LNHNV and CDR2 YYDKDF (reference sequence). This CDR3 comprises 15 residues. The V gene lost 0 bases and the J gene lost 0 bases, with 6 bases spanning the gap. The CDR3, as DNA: TGTGCCACCAGCAGAGACAGGCTTAGCAATCAGCCCCAGCATTTT. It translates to CATSRDRLSNQPQHF.

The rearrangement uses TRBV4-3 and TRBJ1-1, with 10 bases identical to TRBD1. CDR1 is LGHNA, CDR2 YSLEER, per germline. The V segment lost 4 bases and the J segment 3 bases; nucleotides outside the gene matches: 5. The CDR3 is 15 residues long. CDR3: CASSRGGTGDTEAFF. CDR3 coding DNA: TGCGCCAGCAGCCGCGGAGGGACAGGGGACACTGAAGCTTTCTTT.

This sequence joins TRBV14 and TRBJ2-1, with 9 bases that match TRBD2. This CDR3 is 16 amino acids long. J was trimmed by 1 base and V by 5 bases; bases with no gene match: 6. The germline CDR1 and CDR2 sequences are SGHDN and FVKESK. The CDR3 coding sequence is TGTGCCAGCAGCAAGCTAGCGGGAATTTCCTACAATGAGCAGTTCTTC. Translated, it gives CASSKLAGISYNEQFF.

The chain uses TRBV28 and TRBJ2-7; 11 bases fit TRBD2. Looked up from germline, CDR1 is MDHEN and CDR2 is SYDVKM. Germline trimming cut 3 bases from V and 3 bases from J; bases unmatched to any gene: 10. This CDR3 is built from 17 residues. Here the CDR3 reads CASSLRTGTSGIYEQYF. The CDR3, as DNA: TGTGCCAGCAGTTTGCGGACCGGGACTAGCGGCATCTACGAGCAGTACTTC. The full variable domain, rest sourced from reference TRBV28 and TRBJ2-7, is DVKVTQSSRYLVKRTGEKVFLECVQDMDHENMFWYRQDPGLGLRLIYFSYDVKMKEKGDIPEGYSVSREKKERFSLILESASTNQTSMYLCASSLRTGTSGIYEQYFGPGTRLTVT.

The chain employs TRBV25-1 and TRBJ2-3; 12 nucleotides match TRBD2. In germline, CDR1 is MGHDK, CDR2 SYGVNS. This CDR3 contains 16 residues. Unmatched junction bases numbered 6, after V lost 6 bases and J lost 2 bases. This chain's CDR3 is CASSLLAGGLTDTQYF. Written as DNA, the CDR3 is TGTGCCAGCAGCCTCCTAGCGGGAGGGCTCACAGATACGCAGTATTTT. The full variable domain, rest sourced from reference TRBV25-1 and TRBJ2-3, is EADIYQTPRYLVIGTGKKITLECSQTMGHDKMYWYQQDPGMELHLIHYSYGVNSTEKGDLSSESTVSRIRTEHFPLTLESARPSHTSQYLCASSLLAGGLTDTQYFGPGTRLTVL.

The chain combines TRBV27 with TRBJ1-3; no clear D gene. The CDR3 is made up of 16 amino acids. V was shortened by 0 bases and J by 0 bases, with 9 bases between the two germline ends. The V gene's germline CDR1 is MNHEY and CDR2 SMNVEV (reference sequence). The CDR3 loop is CASSLSSPSSGNTIYF. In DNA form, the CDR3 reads TGTGCCAGCAGTTTATCGAGTCCGAGCTCTGGAAACACCATATATTTT.

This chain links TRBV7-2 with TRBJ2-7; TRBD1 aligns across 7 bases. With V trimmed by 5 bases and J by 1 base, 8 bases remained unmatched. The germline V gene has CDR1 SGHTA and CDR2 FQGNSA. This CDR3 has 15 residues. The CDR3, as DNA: TGTGCCAGCAGCAAGGGGGCAGGGGGATCCTACGAGCAGTACTTC. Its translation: CASSKGAGGSYEQYF. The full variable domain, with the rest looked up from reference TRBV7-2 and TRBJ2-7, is GAGVSQSPSNKVTEKGKDVELRCDPISGHTALYWYRQSLGQGLEFLIYFQGNSAPDKSGLPSDRFSAERTGGSVSTLTIQRTQQEDSAVYLCASSKGAGGSYEQYFGPGTRLTVT.

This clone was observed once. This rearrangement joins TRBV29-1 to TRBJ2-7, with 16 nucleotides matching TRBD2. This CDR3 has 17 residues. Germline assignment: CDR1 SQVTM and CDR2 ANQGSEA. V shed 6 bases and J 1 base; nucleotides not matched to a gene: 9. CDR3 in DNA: TGCAGCGTCCTCGGGACTAGCGGGAGGGAGGGATCCTACGAGCAGTACTTC. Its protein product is CSVLGTSGREGSYEQYF.

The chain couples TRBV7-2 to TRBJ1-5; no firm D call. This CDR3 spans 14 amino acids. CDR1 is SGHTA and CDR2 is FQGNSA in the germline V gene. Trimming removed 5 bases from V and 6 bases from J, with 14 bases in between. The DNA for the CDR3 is TGTGCCAGCAGCCCCATAGGTGGGCCTCAGCCCCAGCATTTT. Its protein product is CASSPIGGPQPQHF.

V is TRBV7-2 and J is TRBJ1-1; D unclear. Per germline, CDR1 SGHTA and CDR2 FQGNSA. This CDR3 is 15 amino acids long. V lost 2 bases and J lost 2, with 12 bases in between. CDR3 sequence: CASSLTPRDNTEAFF. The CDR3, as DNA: TGTGCCAGCAGCTTAACCCCTAGAGACAACACTGAAGCTTTCTTT.